This TCR beta chain stems from a study of T cells in Graves' hyperthyroidism and ophthalmopathy. This CDR3 has 16 amino acids. The CDR3 regions of TCR beta were amplified from RNA transcripts. The HTBI primer set served for first-round RT-PCR of the TCR CDR3. MiXCR, applied by TCRdb to the multiplex PCR reads, yields one record per CDR3 protein. Of 300,000 to 400,000 distinct CDR3 sequences detected, about 14% appear once; the ten largest clones hold around a fifth. This clonotype has more than one count but fewer than ten. The junction does not match germline at one end; this may be a read error. This TCR was recovered from a woman in her thirties with Graves' ophthalmopathy. The chain joins TRBV12-3 or TRBV12-4 to TRBJ2-7, with D unclear. Sequenced material: blood. CDR3 residues: CASSPPTTTSSCEQYF. The CDR3 nucleotides read TGTGCCAGCAGCCCCCCCACAACAACCTCCTCCTGCGAGCAGTACTTC.